The rows below give T cell receptor beta chains drawn from one sample of a study of cytomegalovirus exposure and HLA in healthy donors. This table comes from immunoSEQ multiplex PCR, and its TCRdb copy is limited to in-frame clones, with some not included. The sample carries approximately 180,000 clones, 77% recorded once. The specimen was PBMCs. These receptors were obtained from a woman aged 55-70 years in good health and CMV-seropositive. The CDR3 runs from the conserved cysteine through the conserved F or W. The D gene is left open where the match is weak. For some rows the clone size is stated as once, few or many, or as a class when expanded; others skip it.

size	V	D	J	length	CDR3	DNA
.	TRBV4-2	.	TRBJ2-3	18	CASSQDSRGGDDTDTQYF	TGTGCCAGCAGCCAAGATAGTAGAGGGGGGGATGACACAGATACGCAGTATTTT
.	TRBV5-1	.	TRBJ1-3	15	CASAAEGAAGNTIYF	TGCGCCAGCGCGGCCGAAGGGGCAGCTGGAAACACCATATATTTT
.	TRBV5-1	.	TRBJ2-6	13	CASSDDPANGLTF	TGCGCCAGCAGCGATGATCCTGCCAACGGCCTGACTTTC
.	TRBV19	.	TRBJ1-1	15	CASSIVWTTNTEAFF	TGTGCCAGTAGTATAGTCTGGACAACGAACACTGAAGCTTTCTTT
.	TRBV9	.	TRBJ1-4	14	CASSVGQANEKLFF	TGTGCCAGCAGCGTAGGACAGGCGAATGAAAAACTGTTTTTT
.	TRBV2	.	TRBJ2-5	11	CASSEEETQYF	TGTGCCAGCAGTGAGGAGGAGACCCAGTACTTC
.	TRBV7-3	TRBD2	TRBJ2-2	15	CATGERGVITGELFF	TGTGCCACAGGGGAGCGGGGGGTGATCACCGGGGAGCTGTTTTTT
once	TRBV30	TRBD1	TRBJ1-1	13	CAWRDRSNAEAFF	TGTGCCTGGAGGGACAGGTCGAACGCTGAAGCTTTCTTT
.	TRBV25-1	TRBD1	TRBJ1-2	12	CASSETGYGYTF	TGTGCCAGCAGTGAGACAGGGTATGGCTACACCTTC
.	TRBV14	TRBD1	TRBJ2-1	13	CASSRDRYNEQFF	TGTGCCAGCAGCAGGGACAGATACAATGAGCAGTTCTTC
.	TRBV6-5	TRBD2	TRBJ2-3	16	CASSYSRRGGPDTQYF	TGTGCCAGCAGTTACTCGAGGCGGGGGGGCCCAGATACGCAGTATTTT
once	TRBV9	.	TRBJ2-7	15	CASSVGEWAAYEQYF	TGTGCCAGCAGCGTAGGGGAGTGGGCAGCATACGAGCAGTACTTC
.	TRBV21-1	.	TRBJ2-1	15	CASSLAQTGHNEQFF	TGTGCCAGCAGCCTTGCCCAGACAGGACACAATGAGCAGTTCTTC
.	TRBV5-1	.	TRBJ2-3	16	CASSSGWQGLTDTQYF	TGCGCCAGCAGCTCCGGGTGGCAGGGGTTAACAGATACGCAGTATTTT